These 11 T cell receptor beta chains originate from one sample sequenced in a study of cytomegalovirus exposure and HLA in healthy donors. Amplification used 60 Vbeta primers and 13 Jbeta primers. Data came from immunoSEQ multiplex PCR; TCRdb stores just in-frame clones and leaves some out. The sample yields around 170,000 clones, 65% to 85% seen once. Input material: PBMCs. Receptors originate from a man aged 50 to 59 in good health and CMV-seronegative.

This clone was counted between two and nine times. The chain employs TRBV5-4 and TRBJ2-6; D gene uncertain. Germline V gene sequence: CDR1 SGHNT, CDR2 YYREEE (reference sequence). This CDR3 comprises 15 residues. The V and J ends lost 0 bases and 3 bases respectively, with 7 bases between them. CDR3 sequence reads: CASSLEAYGANVLTF. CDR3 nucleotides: TGTGCCAGCAGCTTGGAAGCGTATGGGGCCAACGTCCTGACTTTC.

The CDR3 nucleotides are TGCGCCAGCAGCTTGGCCCTGAGACAAGAGACCCAGTACTTC. This encodes CASSLALRQETQYF. The chain links TRBV5-1 to TRBJ2-5; the D is unclear. The V gene lost 0 bases and the J gene lost 2 bases, with 8 bases spanning the gap. The CDR3 loop spans 14 amino acids. Germline loops: CDR1 SGHRS, CDR2 YFSETQ.

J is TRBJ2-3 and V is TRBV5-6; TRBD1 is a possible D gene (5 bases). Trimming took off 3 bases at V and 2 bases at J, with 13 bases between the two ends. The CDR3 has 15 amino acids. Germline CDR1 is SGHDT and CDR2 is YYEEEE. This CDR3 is CASSSYDSFTDTQYF. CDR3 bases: TGTGCCAGCAGCTCATATGACAGCTTCACAGATACGCAGTATTTT.

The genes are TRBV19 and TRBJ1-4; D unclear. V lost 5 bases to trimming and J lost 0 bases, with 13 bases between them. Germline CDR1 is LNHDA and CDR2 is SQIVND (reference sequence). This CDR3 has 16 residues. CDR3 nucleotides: TGTGCCAGTAGTGCCTCCAACAGCCCAACTAATGAAAAACTGTTTTTT. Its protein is CASSASNSPTNEKLFF.

In DNA, the CDR3 is TGCGCCAGCAGCCAAGATGGTACTATCCCGGGGGAAGCTTTCTTT. Translating it yields CASSQDGTIPGEAFF. V and J are TRBV4-3 and TRBJ1-1; D gene ambiguous. V lost 0 bases and J lost 8, with 16 bases in between. The germline gives CDR1 LGHNA, CDR2 YSLEER. The CDR3 is made up of 15 amino acids.

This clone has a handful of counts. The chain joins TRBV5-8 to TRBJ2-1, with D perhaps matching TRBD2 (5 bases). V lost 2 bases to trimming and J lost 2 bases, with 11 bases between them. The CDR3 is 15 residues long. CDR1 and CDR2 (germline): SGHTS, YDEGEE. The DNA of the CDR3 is TGTGCCAGCAGCTTAAAGGACTTCACCTACAATGAGCAGTTCTTC. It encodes CASSLKDFTYNEQFF. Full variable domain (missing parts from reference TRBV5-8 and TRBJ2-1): EAGVTQSPTHLIKTRGQQATLRCSPISGHTSVYWYQQALGLGLQFLLWYDEGEERNRGNFPPRFSGRQFPNYSSELNVNALELEDSALYLCASSLKDFTYNEQFFGPGTRLTVL.

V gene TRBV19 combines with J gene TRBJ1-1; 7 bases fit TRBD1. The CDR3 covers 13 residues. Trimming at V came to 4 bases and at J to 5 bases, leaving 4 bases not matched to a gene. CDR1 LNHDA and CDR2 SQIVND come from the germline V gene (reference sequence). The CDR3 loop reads CASSNPGGTEAFF. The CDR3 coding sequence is TGTGCCAGTAGTAACCCAGGGGGGACTGAAGCTTTCTTT. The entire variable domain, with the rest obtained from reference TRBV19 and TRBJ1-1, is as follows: DGGITQSPKYLFRKEGQNVTLSCEQNLNHDAMYWYRQDPGQGLRLIYYSQIVNDFQKGDIAEGYSVSREKKESFPLTVTSAQKNPTAFYLCASSNPGGTEAFFGQGTRLTVV.

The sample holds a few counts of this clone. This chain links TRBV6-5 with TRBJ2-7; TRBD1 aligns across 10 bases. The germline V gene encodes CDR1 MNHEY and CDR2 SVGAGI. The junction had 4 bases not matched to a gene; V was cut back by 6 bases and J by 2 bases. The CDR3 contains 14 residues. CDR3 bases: TGTGCCAGCAGACTTGACAGGGGGCCCTACGAGCAGTACTTC. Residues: CASRLDRGPYEQYF.

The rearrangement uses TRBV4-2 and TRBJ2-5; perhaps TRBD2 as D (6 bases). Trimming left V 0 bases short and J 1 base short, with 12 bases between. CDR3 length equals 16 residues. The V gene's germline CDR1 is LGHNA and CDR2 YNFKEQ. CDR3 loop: CASSQDPPEGQETQYF. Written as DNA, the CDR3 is TGTGCCAGCAGCCAAGACCCGCCGGAGGGCCAAGAGACCCAGTACTTC.

The CDR3 sequence is CASGHGLADYNNEQFF. The CDR3 DNA reads TGTGCTAGTGGACATGGACTAGCGGACTACAACAATGAGCAGTTCTTC. This chain links TRBV12-5 with TRBJ2-1; TRBD2 aligns across 10 bases. In germline, CDR1 is LGHNT, CDR2 FRNRAP. The CDR3 consists of 16 residues. V lost 6 bases, J lost 5 bases, and 10 bases stayed unmatched.

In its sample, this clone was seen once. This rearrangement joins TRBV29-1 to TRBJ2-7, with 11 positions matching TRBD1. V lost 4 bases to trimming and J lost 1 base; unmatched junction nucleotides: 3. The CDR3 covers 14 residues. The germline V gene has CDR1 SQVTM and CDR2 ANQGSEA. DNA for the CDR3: TGCAGCGTTGCCGGGACAGGGGGTTCCTACGAGCAGTACTTC. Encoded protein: CSVAGTGGSYEQYF.